This T cell receptor (beta chain) was obtained from a study of cytomegalovirus exposure and HLA in healthy donors. Across the study: Unique TCR beta sequences numbering around 110 million came from about 180 million T cells in an earlier analysis.

The CDR3 contains 14 residues. Germline V gene sequence: CDR1 SGDLS, CDR2 YYNGEE. Trimming removed 6 bases from V and 2 bases from J, with 14 bases in between. The PCR had 60 Vbeta and 13 Jbeta primers. This table comes from immunoSEQ multiplex PCR, and its TCRdb copy is limited to in-frame clones, with some not included. The repertoire holds 130,000 or so clones, with over 75% as singletons. Study-level findings and limits: Whilst most TCR sequences proved rare, a subset of public TCRs occurred across many donors.

This clone has only one observation. Its antigen is undetermined. This TCR was sampled from a woman between 18 and 30 years old in good health and CMV-seronegative. The chain links TRBV9 to TRBJ1-1, with D tentatively TRBD1 (5 bases). Sequencing was carried out using PBMCs. Here the CDR3 reads CASTPTGGNTEAFF. The CDR3 coding sequence is TGTGCCAGCACCCCGACCGGGGGAAACACTGAAGCTTTCTTT.